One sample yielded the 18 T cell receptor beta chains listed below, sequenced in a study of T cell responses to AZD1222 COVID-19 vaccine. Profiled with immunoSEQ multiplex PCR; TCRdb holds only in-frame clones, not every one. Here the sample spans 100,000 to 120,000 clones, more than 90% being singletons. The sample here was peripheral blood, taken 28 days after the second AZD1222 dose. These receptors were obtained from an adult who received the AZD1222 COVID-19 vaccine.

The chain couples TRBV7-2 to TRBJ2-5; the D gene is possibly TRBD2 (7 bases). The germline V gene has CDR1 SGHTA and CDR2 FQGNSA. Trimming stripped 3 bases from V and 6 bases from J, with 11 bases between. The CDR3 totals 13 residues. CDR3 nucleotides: TGTGCCAGCAGCTTCGGGGGGCGGAAGACCCAGTACTTC. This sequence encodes CASSFGGRKTQYF.

The CDR3 DNA follows: TGCGCCAGCAGCGAACCCGGGACAGGGGGCAGAAACGGAAACACCATATATTTT. Translation gives CASSEPGTGGRNGNTIYF. The genes are TRBV4-1 and TRBJ1-3; 12 nucleotides match TRBD1. Germline CDR1 and CDR2: MGHRA and YSYEKL. The CDR3 runs 18 residues. V was pared by 5 bases and J by 4 bases, with 12 bases of the junction left unmatched.

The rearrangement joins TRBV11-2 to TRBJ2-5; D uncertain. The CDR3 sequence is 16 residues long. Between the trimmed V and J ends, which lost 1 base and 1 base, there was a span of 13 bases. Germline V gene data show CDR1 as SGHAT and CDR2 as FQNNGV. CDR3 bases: TGTGCCAGCAGCTTAGTAGACGGACCCGTCCAAGAGACCCAGTACTTC. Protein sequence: CASSLVDGPVQETQYF.

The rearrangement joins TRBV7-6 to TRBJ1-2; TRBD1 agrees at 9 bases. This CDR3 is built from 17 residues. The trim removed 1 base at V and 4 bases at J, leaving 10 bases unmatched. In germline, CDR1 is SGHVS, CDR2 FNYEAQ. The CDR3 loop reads CASSLVVGQGLAYGYTF. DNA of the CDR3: TGTGCCAGCAGCTTAGTAGTTGGACAGGGGCTCGCCTATGGCTACACCTTC. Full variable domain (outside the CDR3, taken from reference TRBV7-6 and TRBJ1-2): GAGVSQSPRYKVTKRGQDVALRCDPISGHVSLYWYRQALGQGPEFLTYFNYEAQQDKSGLPNDRFSAERPEGSISTLTIQRTEQRDSAMYRCASSLVVGQGLAYGYTFGSGTRLTVV.

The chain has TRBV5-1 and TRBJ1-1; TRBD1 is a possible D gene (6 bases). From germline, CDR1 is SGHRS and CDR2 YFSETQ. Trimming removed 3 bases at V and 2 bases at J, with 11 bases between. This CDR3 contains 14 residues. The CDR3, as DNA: TGCGCCAGCAGCTGGGCCAGGGGTAACACTGAAGCTTTCTTT. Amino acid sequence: CASSWARGNTEAFF.

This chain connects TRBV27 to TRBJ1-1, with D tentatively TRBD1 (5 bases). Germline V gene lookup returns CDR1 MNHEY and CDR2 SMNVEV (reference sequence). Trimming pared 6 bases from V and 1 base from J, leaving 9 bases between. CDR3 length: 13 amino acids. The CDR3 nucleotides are TGTGCCAGCAGGGGGACGGGGAACACTGAAGCTTTCTTT. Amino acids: CASRGTGNTEAFF.

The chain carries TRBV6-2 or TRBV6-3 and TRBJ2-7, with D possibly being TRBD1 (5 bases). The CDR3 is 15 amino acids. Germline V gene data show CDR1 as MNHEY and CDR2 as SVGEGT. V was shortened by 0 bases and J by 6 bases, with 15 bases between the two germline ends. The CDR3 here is CASSYSRQGQVEQYF. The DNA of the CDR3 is TGTGCCAGCAGTTACTCGAGGCAGGGTCAGGTCGAGCAGTACTTC.

CDR3 DNA: TGTGCCAGCAGCTTTGGGAGGGGGACAGGGTTTGGCTACACCTTC. Translated: CASSFGRGTGFGYTF. V gene TRBV7-2 combines with J gene TRBJ1-2; 9 bases map to TRBD1. The CDR3 length is 15 residues. J gave up 7 bases and V 3 bases, and 9 bases lay outside the gene matches. CDR1 and CDR2 from the germline V gene are SGHTA and FQGNSA.

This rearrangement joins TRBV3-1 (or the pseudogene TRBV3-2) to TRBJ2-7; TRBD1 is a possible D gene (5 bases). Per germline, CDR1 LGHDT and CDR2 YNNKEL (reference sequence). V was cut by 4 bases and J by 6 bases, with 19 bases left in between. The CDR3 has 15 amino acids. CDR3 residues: CASSPFRAMSTEQYF. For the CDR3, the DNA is TGTGCCAGCAGCCCATTCAGGGCGATGTCTACCGAGCAGTACTTC.

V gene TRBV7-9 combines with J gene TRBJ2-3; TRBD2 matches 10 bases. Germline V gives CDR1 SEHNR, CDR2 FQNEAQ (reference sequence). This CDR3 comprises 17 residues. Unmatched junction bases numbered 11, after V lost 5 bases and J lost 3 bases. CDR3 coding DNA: TGTGCCAGCAGCCCCTCCGGGACTAGCGTCAAGACAGATACGCAGTATTTT. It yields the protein CASSPSGTSVKTDTQYF.

This CDR3 reads CASSQDRVSNEKLFF. The CDR3 region has the DNA TGTGCCAGCAGCCAAGATCGAGTCTCTAATGAAAAACTGTTTTTT. The chain combines TRBV4-2 with TRBJ1-4; D is undetermined. Trimming shortened V by 0 bases and J by 3 bases, and 8 bases separated the two germline ends. The germline CDR1 and CDR2 sequences are LGHNA and YNFKEQ. This CDR3 is built from 15 residues.

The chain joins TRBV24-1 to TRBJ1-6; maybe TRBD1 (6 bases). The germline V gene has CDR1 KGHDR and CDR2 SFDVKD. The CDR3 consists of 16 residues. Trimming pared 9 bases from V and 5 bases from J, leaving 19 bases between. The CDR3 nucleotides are TGTGCCACCCCCGGGTTACAACAGGGAAATAATTCACCCCTCCACTTT. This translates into CATPGLQQGNNSPLHF.

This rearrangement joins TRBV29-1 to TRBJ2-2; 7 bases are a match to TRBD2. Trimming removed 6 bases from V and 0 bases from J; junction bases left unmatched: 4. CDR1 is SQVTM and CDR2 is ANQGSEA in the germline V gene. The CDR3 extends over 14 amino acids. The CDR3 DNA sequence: TGCAGCGTGGAGGCGGGAGCGAACACCGGGGAGCTGTTTTTT. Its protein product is CSVEAGANTGELFF.

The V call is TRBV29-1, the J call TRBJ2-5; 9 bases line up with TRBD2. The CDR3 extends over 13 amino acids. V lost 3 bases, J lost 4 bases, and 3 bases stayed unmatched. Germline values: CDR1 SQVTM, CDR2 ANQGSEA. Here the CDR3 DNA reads TGCAGCGTTGATAGCGGGGGCTTAGAGACCCAGTACTTC. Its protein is CSVDSGGLETQYF.

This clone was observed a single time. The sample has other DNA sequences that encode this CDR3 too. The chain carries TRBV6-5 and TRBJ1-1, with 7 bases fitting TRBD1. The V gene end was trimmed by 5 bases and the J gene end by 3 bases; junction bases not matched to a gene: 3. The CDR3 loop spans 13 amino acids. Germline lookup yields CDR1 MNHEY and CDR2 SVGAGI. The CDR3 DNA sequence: TGTGCCAGCAGTCGGACAGGAGACACTGAAGCTTTCTTT. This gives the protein CASSRTGDTEAFF.

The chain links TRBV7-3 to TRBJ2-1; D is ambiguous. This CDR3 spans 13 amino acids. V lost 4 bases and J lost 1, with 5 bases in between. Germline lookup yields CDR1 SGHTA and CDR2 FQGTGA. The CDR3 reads CASSSESYNEQFF. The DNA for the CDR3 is TGTGCCAGCAGCTCGGAGTCCTACAATGAGCAGTTCTTC.

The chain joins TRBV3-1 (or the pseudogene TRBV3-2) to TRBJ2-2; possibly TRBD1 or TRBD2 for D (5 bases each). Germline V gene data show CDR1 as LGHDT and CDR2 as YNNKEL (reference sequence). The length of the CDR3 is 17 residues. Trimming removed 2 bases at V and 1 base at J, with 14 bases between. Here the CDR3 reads CASSQLGDGGNTGELFF. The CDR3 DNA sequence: TGTGCCAGCAGCCAACTAGGGGACGGCGGGAACACCGGGGAGCTGTTTTTT.

CDR3 DNA sequence: TGTGCCACCAGTGATCAACAGGGGGGAGCTTTCTTT. Protein: CATSDQQGGAFF. The chain links TRBV24-1 to TRBJ1-1; TRBD1 matches 8 bases. Germline assignment: CDR1 KGHDR and CDR2 SFDVKD. This CDR3 contains 12 residues. With V trimmed by 3 bases and J by 10 bases, 3 bases remained unmatched.